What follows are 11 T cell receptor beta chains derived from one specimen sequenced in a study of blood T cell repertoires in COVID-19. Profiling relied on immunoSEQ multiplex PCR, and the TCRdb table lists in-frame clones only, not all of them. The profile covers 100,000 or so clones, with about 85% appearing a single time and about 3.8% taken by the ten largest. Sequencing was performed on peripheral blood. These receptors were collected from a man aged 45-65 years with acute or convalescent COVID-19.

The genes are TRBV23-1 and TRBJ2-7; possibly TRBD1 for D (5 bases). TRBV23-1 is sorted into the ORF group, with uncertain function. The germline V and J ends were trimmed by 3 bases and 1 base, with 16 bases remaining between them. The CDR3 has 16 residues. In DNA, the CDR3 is TGCGCCAGCAGTCACATCTCCGTACAGGTTTCCTACGAGCAGTACTTC. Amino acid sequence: CASSHISVQVSYEQYF.

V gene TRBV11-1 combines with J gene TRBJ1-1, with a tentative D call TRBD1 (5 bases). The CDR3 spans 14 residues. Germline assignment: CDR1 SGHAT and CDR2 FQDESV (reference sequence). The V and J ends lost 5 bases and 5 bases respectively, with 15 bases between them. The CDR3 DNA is TGTGCCAGCAGCCCGACAGTGTTGTGGACTGAAGCTTTCTTT. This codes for CASSPTVLWTEAFF.

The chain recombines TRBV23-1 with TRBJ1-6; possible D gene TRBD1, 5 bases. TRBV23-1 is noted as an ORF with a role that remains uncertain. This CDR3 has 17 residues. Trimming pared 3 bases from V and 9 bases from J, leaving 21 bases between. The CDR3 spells CASSHPPPTGGISPLHF. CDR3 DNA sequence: TGCGCCAGCAGTCACCCGCCCCCTACAGGCGGTATTTCACCCCTCCACTTT.

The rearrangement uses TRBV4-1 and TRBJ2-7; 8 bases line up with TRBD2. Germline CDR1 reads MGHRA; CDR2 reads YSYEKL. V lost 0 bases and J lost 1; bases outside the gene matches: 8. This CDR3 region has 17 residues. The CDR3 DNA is TGCGCCAGCAGCCAAGATCAGAGCGGGGGACCATCCTACGAGCAGTACTTC. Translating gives CASSQDQSGGPSYEQYF.

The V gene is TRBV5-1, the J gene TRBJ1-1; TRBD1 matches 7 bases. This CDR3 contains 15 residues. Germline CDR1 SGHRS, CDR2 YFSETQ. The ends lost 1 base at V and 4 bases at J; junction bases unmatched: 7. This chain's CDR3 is CASSLRSGGSTEAFF. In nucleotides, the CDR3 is TGCGCCAGCAGCTTGAGGTCAGGGGGAAGCACTGAAGCTTTCTTT.

The chain's CDR3 is CATSDSKTGGHGYTF. In DNA form, the CDR3 reads TGTGCCACCAGTGATTCGAAGACAGGGGGCCATGGCTACACCTTC. The chain links TRBV24-1 to TRBJ1-2; 10 positions agree with TRBD1. Germline CDR1 KGHDR, CDR2 SFDVKD. The CDR3 loop spans 15 amino acids. Unmatched junction bases numbered 5, after V lost 2 bases and J lost 6 bases.

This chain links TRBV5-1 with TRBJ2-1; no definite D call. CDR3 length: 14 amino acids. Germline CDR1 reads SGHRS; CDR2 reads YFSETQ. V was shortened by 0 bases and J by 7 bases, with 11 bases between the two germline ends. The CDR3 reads CASSLESKRNEQFF. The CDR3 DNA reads TGCGCCAGCAGCTTGGAATCTAAAAGAAATGAGCAGTTCTTC.

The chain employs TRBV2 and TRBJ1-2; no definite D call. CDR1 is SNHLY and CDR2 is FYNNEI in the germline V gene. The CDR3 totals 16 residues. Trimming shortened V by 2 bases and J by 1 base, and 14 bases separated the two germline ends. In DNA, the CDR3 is TGTGCCAGCAGTGAAAGGCGGGCCGGAGTTAACTATGGCTACACCTTC. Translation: CASSERRAGVNYGYTF.

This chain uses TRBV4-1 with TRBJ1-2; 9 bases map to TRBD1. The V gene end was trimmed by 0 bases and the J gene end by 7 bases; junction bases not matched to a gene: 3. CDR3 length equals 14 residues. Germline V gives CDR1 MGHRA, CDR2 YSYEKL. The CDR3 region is CASSQEGTGTGYTF. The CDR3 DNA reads TGCGCCAGCAGCCAAGAAGGGACAGGGACTGGCTACACCTTC.

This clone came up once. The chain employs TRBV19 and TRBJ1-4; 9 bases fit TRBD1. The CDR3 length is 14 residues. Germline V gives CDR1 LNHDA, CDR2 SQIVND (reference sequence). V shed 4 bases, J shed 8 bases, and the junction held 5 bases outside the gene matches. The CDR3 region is CASSKGQGGEKLFF. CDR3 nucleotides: TGTGCCAGTAGTAAGGGACAGGGAGGAGAAAAACTGTTTTTT.

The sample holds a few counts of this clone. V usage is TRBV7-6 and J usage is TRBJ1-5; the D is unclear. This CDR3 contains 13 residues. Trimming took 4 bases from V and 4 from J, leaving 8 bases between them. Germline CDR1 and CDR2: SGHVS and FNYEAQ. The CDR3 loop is CASSWELNQPQHF. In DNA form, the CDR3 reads TGTGCCAGCAGCTGGGAGTTAAATCAGCCCCAGCATTTT.